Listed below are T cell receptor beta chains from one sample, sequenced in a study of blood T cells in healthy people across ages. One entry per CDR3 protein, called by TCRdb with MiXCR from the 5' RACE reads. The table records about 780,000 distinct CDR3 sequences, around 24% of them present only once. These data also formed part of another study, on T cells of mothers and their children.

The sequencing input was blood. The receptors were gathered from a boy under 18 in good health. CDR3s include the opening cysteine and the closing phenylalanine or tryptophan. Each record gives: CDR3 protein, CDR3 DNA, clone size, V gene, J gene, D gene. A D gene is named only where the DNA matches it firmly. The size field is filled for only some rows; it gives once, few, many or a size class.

CASRMGDWEPYEQYF,TGTGCCAGCAGGATGGGGGATTGGGAGCCCTACGAGCAGTACTTC,few,TRBV6-1,TRBJ2-7,-
CASSLNSGSYNEQFF,TGCGCCAGCAGCCTAAATAGCGGCTCCTACAATGAGCAGTTCTTC,-,TRBV4-1,TRBJ2-1,-
CASSIRGSDSPLHF,TGTGCCAGTAGTATCAGGGGGTCGGATTCACCCCTCCACTTT,few,TRBV19,TRBJ1-6,TRBD1
CASSLGGSLSSYNEQFF,TGTGCCAGCAGCTTAGGCGGGTCCCTCAGCTCCTACAATGAGCAGTTCTTC,-,TRBV7-9,TRBJ2-1,-
CASRVGQGVVYGYTF,TGTGCCAGCAGGGTCGGACAGGGGGTCGTCTATGGCTACACCTTC,-,TRBV6-1,TRBJ1-2,TRBD1
CASSAGGRDGTDTQYF,TGTGCCAGCAGCGCCGGGGGGAGGGACGGCACAGATACGCAGTATTTT,-,TRBV9,TRBJ2-3,TRBD2
CASSLVVGGPYNEQFF,TGTGCCAGCAGCTTAGTGGTCGGGGGGCCGTACAATGAGCAGTTCTTC,-,TRBV7-9,TRBJ2-1,-
CASSRRDRPYNEQFF,TGTGCCAGCAGCCGCCGGGACAGGCCCTACAATGAGCAGTTCTTC,-,TRBV11-2,TRBJ2-1,TRBD1
CASSFLAGFSYEQYF,TGTGCCAGCAGCTTCTTAGCGGGGTTCTCCTACGAGCAGTACTTC,-,TRBV7-9,TRBJ2-7,TRBD2
CASSSPGTVDTQYF,TGTGCCAGCAGTTCGCCCGGGACAGTAGATACGCAGTATTTT,-,TRBV6-6,TRBJ2-3,TRBD1
CASSTRAPDGYGYTF,TGTGCCAGCAGTACCAGGGCTCCCGACGGCTATGGCTACACCTTC,few,TRBV6-5,TRBJ1-2,-
CAIRATGYF,TGTGCCATCCGGGCCACGGGGTATTTT,-,TRBV28,TRBJ2-3,-
CASRRGSGGPRRTDTQYF,TGTGCCAGCAGGAGGGGGAGCGGGGGGCCTCGACGCACAGATACGCAGTATTTT,few,TRBV7-9,TRBJ2-3,TRBD2
CASSLQGGTEAFF,TGTGCCAGCAGTTTGCAGGGAGGCACTGAAGCTTTCTTT,many,TRBV27,TRBJ1-1,-
CASSSQGYQETQYF,TGTGCCAGCAGTTCACAGGGGTACCAAGAGACCCAGTACTTC,many,TRBV27,TRBJ2-5,TRBD1
CASSPRTGDFRRQPQHF,TGTGCCAGCAGTCCGCGGACAGGGGATTTTCGTAGGCAGCCCCAGCATTTT,many,TRBV12-3/TRBV12-4,TRBJ1-5,TRBD1
CSVGDLNQPQHF,TGCAGCGTTGGGGACTTAAATCAGCCCCAGCATTTT,few,TRBV29-1,TRBJ1-5,-
CASSPLSSGGSIQYF,TGTGCCAGCAGCCCCCTCTCCTCAGGGGGCTCTATCCAGTACTTC,-,TRBV14,TRBJ2-7,TRBD1
CASSQDWVPGQGALETQYF,TGCGCCAGCAGCCAAGATTGGGTACCGGGACAGGGGGCTCTGGAGACCCAGTACTTC,few,TRBV4-1,TRBJ2-5,TRBD1
CASSLDRVADEQYF,TGCGCCAGCAGCTTGGACAGGGTAGCGGACGAGCAGTACTTC,few,TRBV5-1,TRBJ2-7,-
CASSLAGASEQYF,TGTGCCAGCAGCCTGGCGGGGGCCTCTGAGCAGTACTTC,-,TRBV3-1,TRBJ2-5,-
CSARENEDEQYF,TGCAGTGCTAGAGAGAATGAGGACGAGCAGTACTTC,few,TRBV20-1,TRBJ2-7,-
CSARVPGGNEQFF,TGCAGTGCTAGAGTCCCAGGGGGCAATGAGCAGTTCTTC,-,TRBV20-1,TRBJ2-1,TRBD1
CAISDQRAISTDTQYF,TGTGCCATCAGTGATCAAAGGGCGATAAGCACAGATACGCAGTATTTT,many,TRBV10-3,TRBJ2-3,-
CASSPKGQIYEQYF,TGTGCCAGCAGTCCCAAGGGACAAATCTACGAGCAGTACTTC,few,TRBV6-5,TRBJ2-7,-
CASSLGDRNQPQHF,TGTGCCAGCAGTTTAGGGGACAGGAATCAGCCCCAGCATTTT,few,TRBV12-3/TRBV12-4,TRBJ1-5,TRBD1